The T cell receptor beta chain under discussion was sequenced for a study of CD8 T cells in Susac syndrome. RNA in amounts of roughly 0.45 to 1 ug was reverse transcribed with random hexamers. The TCR beta CDR3 was amplified by immunoSEQ multiplex PCR across 54 Vbeta, 13 Jbeta. TCRdb reprocessed the immunoSEQ multiplex PCR reads via MiXCR and lists one record per CDR3 protein. The data show some 140,000 distinct CDR3 sequences, about 95% seen once. Recently defined diagnostic criteria classed the Susac syndrome patients as definite or probable. There are 14 residues in the CDR3. Germline CDR1 DFQATT, CDR2 SNEGSKA (reference sequence). V was pared by 0 bases and J by 4 bases, with 9 bases between.

The chain uses TRBV20-1 and TRBJ2-2; D uncertain. The sequencing input was CD8+ T cells from PBMCs. The clonotype was recovered from a human donor with Susac syndrome. CDR3 region: CSARDLAATGELFF. The CDR3 bases are TGCAGTGCTAGAGATTTGGCGGCCACCGGGGAGCTGTTTTTT.